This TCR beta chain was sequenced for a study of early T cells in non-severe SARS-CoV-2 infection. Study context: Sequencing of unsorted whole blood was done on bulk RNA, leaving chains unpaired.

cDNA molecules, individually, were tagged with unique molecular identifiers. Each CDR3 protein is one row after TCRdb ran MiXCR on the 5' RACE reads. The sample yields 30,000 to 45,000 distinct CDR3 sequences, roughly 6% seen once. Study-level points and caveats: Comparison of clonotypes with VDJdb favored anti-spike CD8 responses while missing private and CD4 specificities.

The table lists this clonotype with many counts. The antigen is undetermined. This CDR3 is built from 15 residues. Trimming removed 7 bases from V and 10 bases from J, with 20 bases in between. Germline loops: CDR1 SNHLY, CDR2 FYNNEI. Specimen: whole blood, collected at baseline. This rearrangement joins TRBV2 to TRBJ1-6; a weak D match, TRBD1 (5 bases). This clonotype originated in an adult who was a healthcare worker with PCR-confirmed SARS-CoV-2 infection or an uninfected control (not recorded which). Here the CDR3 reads CASIGLGGSWSPLHF. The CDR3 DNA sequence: TGTGCCAGCATTGGACTCGGGGGAAGTTGGTCACCCCTCCACTTT.